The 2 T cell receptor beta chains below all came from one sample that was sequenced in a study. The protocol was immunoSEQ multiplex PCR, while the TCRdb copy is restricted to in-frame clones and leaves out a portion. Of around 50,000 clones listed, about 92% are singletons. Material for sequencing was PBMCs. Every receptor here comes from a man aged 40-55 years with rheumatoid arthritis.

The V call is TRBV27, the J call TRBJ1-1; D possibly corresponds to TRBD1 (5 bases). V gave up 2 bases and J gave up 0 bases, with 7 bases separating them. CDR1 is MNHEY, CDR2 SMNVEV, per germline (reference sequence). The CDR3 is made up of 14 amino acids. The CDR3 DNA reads TGTGCCAGCAGTTTAGGGGGGATGAACACTGAAGCTTTCTTT. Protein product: CASSLGGMNTEAFF.

The CDR3 protein is CASSPQVVPQPQHF. The CDR3 coding sequence is TGTGCCAGCAGTCCACAGGTGGTCCCACAGCCCCAGCATTTT. This sequence joins TRBV2 and TRBJ1-5; D is perhaps TRBD1 (5 bases). V shed 5 bases and J shed 7 bases, with 15 bases lying between them. In germline, CDR1 is SNHLY, CDR2 FYNNEI. There are 14 residues in the CDR3.